The 19 T cell receptor beta chains presented below share a single source sample, sequenced in a study of regulatory T cells in long-lasting Graves disease. Time point defined: newly diagnosed GD, antithyroid drugs for less than 3 months. Making the TCR library involved RNA that had been extracted from PBMCs. The authors built TCR beta libraries using iRepertoire HTBI primers and Arm-PCR of CDR3 regions. TCRdb reprocessed the multiplex PCR reads via MiXCR and lists one record per CDR3 protein. The sample has around 330,000 distinct CDR3 sequences; more than 15% are singletons. The material sequenced was peripheral blood mononuclear cells (PBMCs), taken at new diagnosis, from a patient treated with antithyroid drugs. The receptors derive from a female donor with Graves disease.

As to this clonotype: Being one base from a much bigger clone, this may be a read error. The chain combines TRBV30 with TRBJ1-2; D is possibly TRBD1 (5 bases). The CDR3 is 12 amino acids. Germline CDR1 GTSNPN, CDR2 SVGIG (reference sequence). CDR3 DNA sequence: TGTGCCTGGAGCCCGGGACTCTATGGCTGCACCTTC. It encodes CAWSPGLYGCTF. Variable domain in full (rest from reference TRBV30 and TRBJ1-2): SQTIHQWPATLVQPVGSPLSLECTVEGTSNPNLYWYRQAAGRGLQLLFYSVGIGQISSEVPQNLSASRPQDRQFILSSKKLLLSDSGFYLCAWSPGLYGCTFGSGTRLTVV.

On this clonotype: A much larger clone differs by one base, so this may be a read error. The gene calls are TRBV10-2 and TRBJ2-3, with 7 positions matching TRBD2. From germline, CDR1 is WSHSY and CDR2 SAAADI. The CDR3 spans 15 residues. Germline trimming cut 7 bases from V and 0 bases from J; bases unmatched to any gene: 7. DNA of the CDR3: TGCGCCAGCACCTTTAGCGGGTCTAGCACAGATACGCAGTATTTT. As protein: CASTFSGSSTDTQYF.

As concerns this clonotype: Only one base separates this from a far larger clonotype, so it likely reflects a read error. No conserved phenylalanine or tryptophan is present at the end of the CDR3, so a read error is the likely explanation. V gene TRBV13 combines with J gene TRBJ1-1, with unresolved D. This CDR3 has 11 amino acids. Per germline, CDR1 PRHDT and CDR2 FYEKMQ (reference sequence). Trimming took off 2 bases at V and 4 bases at J, with 2 bases between the two ends. The CDR3 spells CASSLPTEAFL. CDR3 bases: TGTGCCAGCAGCTTACCCACTGAAGCTTTCTTG.

This clonotype has at least ten counts. The genes are TRBV7-8 and TRBJ2-5, with a possible D match to TRBD1 (5 bases). Trimming left V 5 bases short and J 0 bases short, with 13 bases between. The CDR3 is 15 amino acids. Per the germline V gene, CDR1 is SGHVS and CDR2 is FQNEAQ. The CDR3 coding sequence is TGTGCCAGCAGCGCAAAGGACAAGTACCAAGAGACCCAGTACTTC. It encodes CASSAKDKYQETQYF.

In the case of this clonotype: The junction departs from the called germline gene at one end, perhaps through a read error. CDR3: CSAKTYRTEELFF. The CDR3 bases are TGCAGTGCCAAAACCTACAGGACCGAGGAGCTGTTTTTT. The gene calls are TRBV20-1 and TRBJ2-2; perhaps TRBD1 as D (5 bases). The CDR3 totals 13 residues. Germline V gene data show CDR1 as DFQATT and CDR2 as SNEGSKA (reference sequence).

This clonotype has a count of ten or more. The chain uses TRBV10-3 and TRBJ2-2; 8 bases map to TRBD2. This CDR3 comprises 13 residues. The V gene's germline CDR1 is ENHRY and CDR2 SYGVKD. J was trimmed by 3 bases and V by 6 bases; bases with no gene match: 0. CDR3 DNA sequence: TGTGCCATCAGACTAGCGGACACCGGGGAGCTGTTTTTT. It yields the protein CAIRLADTGELFF.

This clonotype was detected ten times or more. V is TRBV10-3 and J is TRBJ2-3; perhaps D is TRBD1 or TRBD2 (5 bases each). The CDR3 runs to 16 residues. V lost 3 bases to trimming and J lost 5 bases, with 18 bases between them. CDR1 is ENHRY and CDR2 is SYGVKD in the germline V gene. Here the CDR3 reads CAISDAQGRDGDTQYF. In DNA form, the CDR3 reads TGTGCCATCAGTGATGCGCAGGGAAGGGACGGAGATACGCAGTATTTT.

In this sample, this clonotype turned up many times. This chain joins TRBV30 and TRBJ2-1; 8 bases line up with TRBD1. Germline V CDR1 and CDR2: GTSNPN, SVGIG (reference sequence). J lost 7 bases, V lost 1 base, and 6 bases had no gene match. The CDR3 loop spans 14 amino acids. The CDR3 region is CAWSAGQGANEQFF. Written as DNA, the CDR3 is TGTGCCTGGAGTGCCGGTCAGGGGGCAAATGAGCAGTTCTTC. Full variable domain (rest looked up from reference TRBV30 and TRBJ2-1): SQTIHQWPATLVQPVGSPLSLECTVEGTSNPNLYWYRQAAGRGLQLLFYSVGIGQISSEVPQNLSASRPQDRQFILSSKKLLLSDSGFYLCAWSAGQGANEQFFGPGTRLTVL.

This clonotype was counted between two and nine times. This clone may be a read error of a much larger clone one base away. This chain joins TRBV12-5 and TRBJ2-1; 10 bases line up with TRBD2. Judging by the DNA end, TRBJ2-7 fits better; the J call may be wrong. Germline-derived CDR1 and CDR2 are LGHNT and FRNRAP. The CDR3 has 15 amino acids. Here the CDR3 reads CASGQAGGPDNEQYF. The CDR3 region has the DNA TGTGCTAGTGGTCAAGCGGGAGGGCCCGACAATGAGCAGTACTTC.

Many counts were recorded for this clonotype. The chain is built from TRBV20-1 and TRBJ2-5; TRBD1 matches 7 bases. Germline CDR1 reads DFQATT; CDR2 reads SNEGSKA (reference sequence). The CDR3 spans 15 residues. After removal of 3 bases from V and 5 bases from J, the junction contained 12 bases not matched to a gene. The CDR3 DNA is TGCAGTGCTAGCTGGGACAGTGCGACCGTCGAGACCCAGTACTTC. It translates to CSASWDSATVETQYF.

This clonotype was seen at least ten times. V gene TRBV7-3 combines with J gene TRBJ2-3; TRBD2 matches at 7 bases. The CDR3 spans 18 residues. Germline CDR1 is SGHTA and CDR2 is FQGTGA. V lost 5 bases to trimming and J lost 3 bases; unmatched junction nucleotides: 17. CDR3 coding DNA: TGTGCCAGCAGCGGAGGGGCTAGCGGCTTACCGCCGACAGATACGCAGTATTTT. This translates into CASSGGASGLPPTDTQYF.

The chain couples TRBV7-9 to TRBJ1-1; D uncertain. This CDR3 comprises 16 residues. The germline CDR1 and CDR2 sequences are SEHNR and FQNEAQ (reference sequence). V was clipped by 3 bases and J by 0 bases, with 14 bases between them. Here the CDR3 DNA reads TGTGCCAGCAGCTTTCCAGCGCGGGATCTGAACACTGAAGCTTTCTTT. Protein sequence: CASSFPARDLNTEAFF.

This clonotype has at least ten counts. This chain uses TRBV9 with TRBJ2-3; TRBD2 matches 11 bases. V lost 0 bases and J lost 1; bases outside the gene matches: 1. CDR1 SGDLS and CDR2 YYNGEE come from the germline V gene. This CDR3 spans 16 amino acids. The CDR3, as DNA: TGTGCCAGCAGCGTAGAGGGACTAGCGGGCACAGATACGCAGTATTTT. Protein sequence: CASSVEGLAGTDTQYF.

About this clonotype itself: This may stem from a read error, because a much larger clone lies one nucleotide away. This chain uses TRBV6-2 or TRBV6-3 with TRBJ2-2; TRBD1 is a possible D gene (6 bases). Germline V gene lookup returns CDR1 MNHEY and CDR2 SVGEGT. The CDR3 totals 16 residues. The CDR3 coding sequence is TGTGTCAGCAGACCACAGGGAAAGGGGTACACCGGGGAGCTGTTTTTT. Translation gives CVSRPQGKGYTGELFF.

The table lists this clonotype with many counts. The chain recombines TRBV6-1 with TRBJ2-2, with 14 positions matching TRBD2. Germline trimming cut 6 bases from V and 6 bases from J; bases unmatched to any gene: 3. The length of the CDR3 is 15 residues. Germline assignment: CDR1 MNHNS and CDR2 SASEGT. CDR3 DNA: TGTGCCAGCAGAATGGGACTAGCGGGAGCCGGGGAGCTGTTTTTT. It yields the protein CASRMGLAGAGELFF.

This clonotype was picked up a small number of times. A much larger clone differs from this one at a single base, so this may be a read error. This rearrangement joins TRBV28 to TRBJ1-6; 7 nucleotides align to TRBD1. The CDR3 has 15 residues. Germline CDR1 MDHEN, CDR2 SYDVKM. This chain's CDR3 is CTSRYSGTANSPLHF. CDR3 coding DNA: TGTACCAGCAGGTATTCCGGGACAGCCAATTCACCCCTCCACTTT.

Notes on this clonotype: At one boundary the junction diverges from the germline segment, which might be a read error. This sequence joins TRBV10-3 and TRBJ1-5; D might be TRBD1 (5 bases). This CDR3 has 18 amino acids. Germline lookup yields CDR1 ENHRY and CDR2 SYGVKD. The CDR3: CASSPPAPDTESNQPQHF. CDR3 DNA: TGTGCCAGCAGTCCCCCGGCCCCGGACACGGAAAGCAATCAGCCCCAGCATTTT.

This clonotype was found many times. The genes are TRBV12-3 or TRBV12-4 and TRBJ2-3; D may be TRBD1 or TRBD2 (6 bases each). The CDR3 sequence is 15 residues long. V was clipped by 5 bases and J by 4 bases, with 16 bases between them. DNA of the CDR3: TGTGCCAGCAGTGGGTGGGGGCGCGGGGCAGATACGCAGTATTTT. Its protein product is CASSGWGRGADTQYF.

This clonotype occurred many times. This sequence joins TRBV11-3 and TRBJ2-1, with 8 bases fitting TRBD2. The CDR3 consists of 15 residues. The V and J ends lost 4 bases and 4 bases, in that order; junction bases with no gene match: 6. The V gene's germline CDR1 is SGHNT and CDR2 YENEEA. DNA of the CDR3: TGTGCCAGCAGCTGGAATAGCGGGATATACAATGAGCAGTTCTTC. It codes for CASSWNSGIYNEQFF.